This passage covers 22 T cell receptor beta chains from one sample sequenced in a study of blood T cell repertoires in COVID-19. The repertoire was sequenced with immunoSEQ multiplex PCR; TCRdb's copy has only in-frame clones and lacks some. The data contain around 130,000 clones, about 80% of them singletons. The specimen was peripheral blood. These receptors were obtained from a woman aged 55-75 years with acute or convalescent COVID-19.

The V and J genes are TRBV27 and TRBJ1-4, with D possibly being TRBD1 (5 bases). Germline assignment: CDR1 MNHEY and CDR2 SMNVEV (reference sequence). The length of the CDR3 is 14 residues. Trimming cost V 7 bases and J 8 bases, with 17 bases left between them. The CDR3 DNA reads TGTGCCAGCAAGTACGACAGCATCGGGGAAAAACTGTTTTTT. This codes for CASKYDSIGEKLFF.

The V call is TRBV2, the J call TRBJ1-6; 7 bases align to TRBD1. Trimming removed 7 bases from V and 9 bases from J; junction bases left unmatched: 12. The CDR3 covers 15 residues. CDR1 and CDR2 from the germline V gene are SNHLY and FYNNEI. The CDR3: CASKVQGMLSSPLHF. The DNA of the CDR3 is TGTGCCAGCAAAGTACAGGGGATGCTGTCTTCACCCCTCCACTTT.

In the case of this clone: One end of the junction varies from germline; a read error may be responsible. This chain joins TRBV19 and TRBJ1-1; 9 bases are shared with TRBD1. CDR3 size: 12 residues. Germline lookup yields CDR1 LNHDA and CDR2 SQIVND (reference sequence). CDR3 nucleotides: TGTGCCAGTAGGATAGGACAGGGGCCGCCGAGTTTC. Translating gives CASRIGQGPPSF.

The V call is TRBV20-1, the J call TRBJ2-7; a weak D match, TRBD2 (5 bases). Per the germline V gene, CDR1 is DFQATT and CDR2 is SNEGSKA (reference sequence). The CDR3 loop spans 10 amino acids. As DNA, the CDR3 is TGCACCCCAATGAGGGCGGATCAGTACGTC. Translation gives CTPMRADQYV.

The chain couples TRBV4-1 to TRBJ2-5; possible D gene TRBD1, 6 bases. Trimming removed 0 bases at V and 2 bases at J, with 13 bases between. The CDR3 length is 16 residues. Looked up from germline, CDR1 is MGHRA and CDR2 is YSYEKL. The CDR3 DNA follows: TGCGCCAGCAGCCAAGATGGGGGCGGAAGGCAAGAGACCCAGTACTTC. Amino acid sequence: CASSQDGGGRQETQYF.

The chain recombines TRBV27 with TRBJ1-5, with D perhaps TRBD1 (6 bases). The germline V gene encodes CDR1 MNHEY and CDR2 SMNVEV (reference sequence). The CDR3 sequence is 13 residues long. The V end lost 3 bases, the J end lost 7 bases, and 10 bases lay between the germline ends. Here the CDR3 reads CASSLRGGQPQHF. The CDR3 DNA reads as TGTGCCAGCAGTTTGAGGGGGGGCCAGCCCCAGCATTTT.

The chain is built from TRBV2 and TRBJ2-7; 8 positions match TRBD2. Germline lookup yields CDR1 SNHLY and CDR2 FYNNEI. CDR3 length equals 15 residues. V shed 5 bases and J 7 bases; nucleotides not matched to a gene: 13. The CDR3: CASSPGTSSMWEQYF. DNA of the CDR3: TGTGCCAGCAGTCCCGGGACTAGTTCGATGTGGGAGCAGTACTTC.

V usage is TRBV4-1 and J usage is TRBJ2-1; perhaps TRBD1 as D (5 bases). V lost 1 base and J lost 0, with 16 bases in between. The CDR3 sequence is 18 residues long. Germline loops: CDR1 MGHRA, CDR2 YSYEKL. DNA of the CDR3: TGCGCCAGCAGCCAAGTTGATATGGGGCTGAGCTCCTACAATGAGCAGTTCTTC. Its protein is CASSQVDMGLSSYNEQFF.

The V and J genes are TRBV11-2 and TRBJ2-1; 7 bases match TRBD2. This CDR3 is 15 amino acids long. Germline assignment: CDR1 SGHAT and CDR2 FQNNGV. J gave up 5 bases and V 6 bases, and 10 bases lay outside the gene matches. The CDR3 protein is CASRMAWGGNNEQFF. CDR3 nucleotides: TGTGCCAGCAGGATGGCTTGGGGGGGGAACAATGAGCAGTTCTTC.

This sequence joins TRBV4-1 and TRBJ1-2; weak D call: TRBD1 (6 bases). Germline V gene lookup returns CDR1 MGHRA and CDR2 YSYEKL. V lost 0 bases to trimming and J lost 3 bases, with 14 bases between them. The CDR3 length is 16 residues. The CDR3 loop is CASSQDPGQSHYGYTF. DNA for the CDR3: TGCGCCAGCAGCCAAGACCCCGGACAGTCCCACTATGGCTACACCTTC.

The chain has TRBV3-1 (or the pseudogene TRBV3-2) and TRBJ2-1; D possibly corresponds to TRBD2 (5 bases). V dropped 3 bases and J dropped 4 bases, with 10 bases sitting between them. The CDR3 has 14 amino acids. Germline values: CDR1 LGHDT, CDR2 YNNKEL (reference sequence). The CDR3 loop reads CASSHGGGYNEQFF. The CDR3 bases are TGTGCCAGCAGCCACGGAGGCGGGTACAATGAGCAGTTCTTC.

The chain uses TRBV15 and TRBJ2-2; 7 nucleotides agree with TRBD1. There are 17 residues in the CDR3. Germline trimming cut 2 bases from V and 0 bases from J; bases unmatched to any gene: 6. Germline-derived CDR1 and CDR2 are LNHNV and YYDKDF (reference sequence). CDR3: CATSRKKTGSNTGELFF. In DNA, the CDR3 is TGTGCCACCAGCAGAAAAAAGACAGGGTCGAACACCGGGGAGCTGTTTTTT.

The CDR3 DNA follows: TGTGCCAGCAGCCTCCGGGACACTAGCTCTGGAAACACCATATATTTT. Protein product: CASSLRDTSSGNTIYF. V and J are TRBV11-2 and TRBJ1-3, with D possibly TRBD1 on 6 matching bases. Trimming removed 5 bases from V and 0 bases from J, with 14 bases in between. CDR1 is SGHAT and CDR2 is FQNNGV in the germline V gene. The CDR3 consists of 16 residues.

The chain links TRBV10-3 to TRBJ2-6, with 8 bases that match TRBD1. The germline V gene has CDR1 ENHRY and CDR2 SYGVKD. The CDR3 is 18 residues long. Trimming took 2 bases from V and 0 from J; bases not matched to a gene: 6. The CDR3 protein is CAISEAGQASSGANVLTF. CDR3 nucleotide sequence: TGTGCCATCAGTGAGGCGGGACAGGCCAGCTCTGGGGCCAACGTCCTGACTTTC.

This CDR3 reads CASRGQDSKIGYTF. The CDR3 DNA reads TGTGCCAGCCGAGGACAGGACAGTAAGATCGGCTACACCTTC. The chain is built from TRBV2 and TRBJ1-2, with TRBD1 identical over 7 bases. This CDR3 has 14 amino acids. Trimming removed 8 bases from V and 8 bases from J; junction bases left unmatched: 14. CDR1 is SNHLY, CDR2 FYNNEI, per germline.

This rearrangement joins TRBV6-5 to TRBJ1-2; possible D gene TRBD1, 5 bases. CDR3 length equals 14 residues. Per the germline V gene, CDR1 is MNHEY and CDR2 is SVGAGI. The ends were cut back, 5 bases at V and 1 base at J, with 11 bases in the middle. CDR3 sequence reads: CASSPGGGNYGYTF. The CDR3, as DNA: TGTGCCAGCAGTCCCGGCGGGGGTAACTATGGCTACACCTTC.

The chain is built from TRBV3-1 (or the pseudogene TRBV3-2) and TRBJ1-2; D remains unclear. V was cut by 5 bases and J by 6 bases, with 13 bases left in between. CDR1 and CDR2 (germline): LGHDT, YNNKEL (reference sequence). The length of the CDR3 is 13 residues. The CDR3 is CASSFRTPDGYTF. DNA for the CDR3: TGTGCCAGCAGCTTCAGGACTCCGGATGGCTACACCTTC.

The V call is TRBV3-1 (or the pseudogene TRBV3-2), the J call TRBJ1-6; D perhaps matches TRBD1 (6 bases). With 0 bases removed from V and 11 bases from J, the gap between germline ends came to 17 bases. The CDR3 has 16 residues. Germline V gives CDR1 LGHDT, CDR2 YNNKEL (reference sequence). CDR3 DNA sequence: TGTGCCAGCAGCCAAGATAGGGGGATTTCAAGTACACCCCTCCACTTT. Translated, it gives CASSQDRGISSTPLHF.

The chain is built from TRBV10-3 and TRBJ1-3, with unresolved D. Germline V CDR1 and CDR2: ENHRY, SYGVKD. This CDR3 spans 12 amino acids. V was clipped by 10 bases and J by 2 bases, with 9 bases between them. CDR3 nucleotides: TGTGCCACCAACTCCCCTGGAAACACCATATATTTT. Residues: CATNSPGNTIYF.

The gene calls are TRBV10-3 and TRBJ1-1; the match to TRBD1 covers 7 bases. This CDR3 region has 14 residues. V lost 4 bases and J lost 5; bases outside the gene matches: 7. The germline gives CDR1 ENHRY, CDR2 SYGVKD. The CDR3 DNA reads as TGTGCCATCAGTGTGAAGGCAGGGGGTACTGAAGCTTTCTTT. Translation: CAISVKAGGTEAFF.

The V gene is TRBV27, the J gene TRBJ2-5; 7 bases agree with TRBD1. The length of the CDR3 is 15 residues. Germline CDR1 is MNHEY and CDR2 is SMNVEV (reference sequence). Germline trimming cut 0 bases from V and 7 bases from J; bases unmatched to any gene: 8. CDR3 protein: CASSLSKGALRTQYF. As DNA, the CDR3 is TGTGCCAGCAGTTTATCGAAGGGGGCTTTAAGGACCCAGTACTTC.

The V gene is TRBV2, the J gene TRBJ2-2; D is perhaps TRBD2 (6 bases). The CDR3 sequence is 14 residues long. Trimming removed 7 bases at V and 1 base at J, with 10 bases between. The germline V gene has CDR1 SNHLY and CDR2 FYNNEI. In nucleotides, the CDR3 is TGTGCCAGCAATGCGGGGTTGAACACCGGGGAGCTGTTTTTT. It yields the protein CASNAGLNTGELFF.